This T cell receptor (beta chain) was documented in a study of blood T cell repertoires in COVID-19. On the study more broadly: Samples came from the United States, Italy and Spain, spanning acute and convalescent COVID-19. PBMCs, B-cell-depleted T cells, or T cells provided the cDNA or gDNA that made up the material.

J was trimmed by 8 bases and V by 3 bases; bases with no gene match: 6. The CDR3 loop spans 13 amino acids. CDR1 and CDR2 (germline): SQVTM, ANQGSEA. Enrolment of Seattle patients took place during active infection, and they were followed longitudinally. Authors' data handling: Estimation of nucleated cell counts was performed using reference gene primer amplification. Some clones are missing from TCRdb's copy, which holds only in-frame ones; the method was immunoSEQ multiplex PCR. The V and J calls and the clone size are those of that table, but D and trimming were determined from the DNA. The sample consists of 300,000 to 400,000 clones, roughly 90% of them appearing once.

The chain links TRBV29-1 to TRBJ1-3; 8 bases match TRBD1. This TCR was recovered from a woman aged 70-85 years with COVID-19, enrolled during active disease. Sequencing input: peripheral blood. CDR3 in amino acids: CSVDEDREDTIYF. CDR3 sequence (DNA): TGCAGCGTTGACGAGGACAGGGAGGACACCATATATTTT.